This is a list of T cell receptor beta chains from one sample in a study of PD-1 blockade in classical Hodgkin lymphoma. The protocol was immunoSEQ multiplex PCR, while the TCRdb copy is restricted to in-frame clones and leaves out a portion. Seen here are around 28,000 clones, 65% to 75% observed once, and the top ten hold about 24%. This specimen consisted of peripheral blood mononuclear cells (PBMCs), obtained before the second cycle of nivolumab. These receptors were taken from a human donor with classical Hodgkin lymphoma. Both conserved end residues are part of each CDR3. Fields, in order: J gene, V gene, clone size, D gene, CDR3 protein, CDR3 DNA. The D gene is left open where the match is weak. Where a row states a size, it is once, few, many or the class of an expanded clone; other rows omit it.

>TRBJ2-1|TRBV4-1|-|TRBD2
CASSQDSGSGGYNEQFF
TGCGCCAGCAGCCAAGATTCGGGTAGCGGGGGTTACAATGAGCAGTTCTTC
>TRBJ1-3|TRBV19|-|-
CASSILPGSGNTIYF
TGTGCCAGTAGTATACTTCCCGGCTCTGGAAACACCATATATTTT
>TRBJ2-4|TRBV18|-|TRBD1
CASSPGQGNIQYF
TGTGCCAGCTCACCGGGACAGGGAAACATTCAGTACTTC
>TRBJ1-1|TRBV18|-|-
CASSPTAGGTEAFF
TGTGCCAGCTCACCTACGGCGGGGGGCACTGAAGCTTTCTTT
>TRBJ2-5|TRBV28|-|-
CASSKGDQETQYF
TGTGCCAGCAGTAAGGGGGATCAAGAGACCCAGTACTTC
>TRBJ1-5|TRBV7-2|few|-
CASSKDGYSNQPQHF
TGTGCCAGCAGCAAGGACGGGTATAGCAATCAGCCCCAGCATTTT
>TRBJ2-7|TRBV6-1|-|-
CASSEVRGPTYEQYF
TGTGCCAGCAGTGAAGTCAGGGGACCTACCTACGAGCAGTACTTC
>TRBJ2-1|TRBV11-2|-|TRBD2
CASSFAGTTYNEQFF
TGTGCCAGCAGCTTCGCCGGGACTACTTACAATGAGCAGTTCTTC
>TRBJ2-5|TRBV19|-|TRBD1
CASSYLGDRETQYF
TGTGCCAGTAGCTACTTGGGGGACAGAGAGACCCAGTACTTC
>TRBJ1-5|TRBV19|few|-
CASSMAVWGQPQHF
TGTGCCAGTAGTATGGCAGTATGGGGCCAGCCCCAGCATTTT
>TRBJ1-2|TRBV28|few|TRBD1
CASSPKDRSYYGYTF
TGTGCCAGCAGTCCTAAGGACAGGTCTTACTATGGCTACACCTTC
>TRBJ2-7|TRBV11-3|-|-
CASSLAVLVTPFVHEQYF
TGTGCCAGCAGCTTAGCCGTCCTGGTAACACCGTTTGTCCACGAGCAGTACTTC
>TRBJ2-2|TRBV6-6|few|-
CASASSWTAGTGELFF
TGTGCCAGCGCCTCCTCCTGGACGGCGGGCACCGGGGAGCTGTTTTTT
>TRBJ1-1|TRBV28|few|-
CASSLSRRYTEAFF
TGTGCCAGCAGTTTAAGCAGGCGGTACACTGAAGCTTTCTTT
>TRBJ2-6|TRBV4-3|-|-
CASSQRGRPSGANVLTF
TGCGCCAGCAGCCAGAGAGGCAGGCCCTCTGGGGCCAACGTCCTGACTTTC
>TRBJ1-1|TRBV5-4|few|-
CASSPGDWTGYTEAFF
TGTGCCAGCAGCCCAGGGGACTGGACTGGGTACACTGAAGCTTTCTTT
>TRBJ2-7|TRBV28|-|-
CASSPYTLEPVRTSTYEQYF
TGTGCCAGCAGTCCATACACGCTTGAGCCCGTTAGAACCTCGACCTACGAGCAGTACTTC
>TRBJ2-7|TRBV27|-|-
CASSFGGEAPSLYEQYF
TGTGCCAGCAGTTTCGGCGGCGAGGCCCCCAGCCTCTACGAGCAGTACTTC
>TRBJ2-3|TRBV7-7|-|-
CASSLGQSTDTQYF
TGTGCCAGCAGCTTAGGACAAAGCACAGATACGCAGTATTTT
>TRBJ2-1|TRBV27|once|-
CASSIAEFSYNEQFF
TGTGCCAGCAGTATAGCAGAGTTCTCCTACAATGAGCAGTTCTTC
>TRBJ1-5|TRBV2|-|-
CASDPGLTNQPQHF
TGTGCCAGCGATCCGGGACTGACCAATCAGCCCCAGCATTTT
>TRBJ1-2|TRBV19|-|-
CASSNLQGNYGYTF
TGTGCCAGTAGCAACCTTCAAGGTAACTATGGCTACACCTTC
>TRBJ2-5|TRBV15|-|TRBD2
CATSRDPSGGMLETQYF
TGTGCCACCAGCAGAGATCCTAGCGGGGGAATGTTGGAGACCCAGTACTTC
>TRBJ1-2|TRBV20-1|once|-
CSARANYGYTF
TGCAGTGCTAGGGCTAACTATGGCTACACCTTC
>TRBJ1-2|TRBV19|-|-
CASSIITGLDGYTF
TGTGCCAGTAGTATAATAACGGGGCTTGATGGCTACACCTTC
>TRBJ1-1|TRBV6-5|once|-
CASRFGGDGTEAFF
TGTGCCAGCAGGTTCGGGGGCGACGGGACTGAAGCTTTCTTT
>TRBJ1-6|TRBV2|few|TRBD1
CASSPQGDLPLHF
TGTGCCAGCAGCCCGCAGGGGGATTTACCCCTCCACTTT
>TRBJ2-5|TRBV19|-|-
CASSIAGIGPAQETQYF
TGTGCCAGTAGTATCGCCGGGATCGGGCCTGCCCAAGAGACCCAGTACTTC
>TRBJ1-5|TRBV7-2|-|TRBD1
CASSGRTGRDQPQHF
TGTGCCAGCAGCGGCCGGACAGGGAGGGATCAGCCCCAGCATTTT
>TRBJ1-2|TRBV6-1|few|-
CASSNTGYGYTF
TGTGCCAGCAGTAATACCGGCTATGGCTACACCTTC
>TRBJ2-3|TRBV29-1|few|TRBD2
CSALGLASTDTQYF
TGCAGCGCCCTGGGACTAGCGAGTACAGATACGCAGTATTTT
>TRBJ2-3|TRBV5-8|-|-
CASSLAADTQYF
TGTGCCAGCAGCTTGGCGGCAGATACGCAGTATTTT
>TRBJ2-5|TRBV19|-|-
CASSIRTLGGQETQYF
TGTGCCAGTAGTATAAGGACTTTGGGAGGCCAAGAGACCCAGTACTTC
>TRBJ1-4|TRBV28|-|-
CASSPYAGVGEEEKLFF
TGTGCCAGCTCGCCTTATGCGGGGGTGGGGGAGGAGGAAAAACTGTTTTTT
>TRBJ1-2|TRBV4-3|-|-
CASSQEATTGKPYGYTF
TGCGCCAGCAGCCAAGAAGCCACTACAGGGAAACCCTATGGCTACACCTTC
>TRBJ2-3|TRBV6-6|-|TRBD2
CASRPFSGILTDTQYF
TGTGCCAGCAGGCCTTTTAGCGGGATCCTCACAGATACGCAGTATTTT
>TRBJ2-5|TRBV6-1|-|-
CASSEVQFGTQYF
TGTGCCAGCAGTGAAGTCCAGTTTGGGACCCAGTACTTC
>TRBJ1-3|TRBV7-9|many|-
CASSLKAGNTIYF
TGTGCCAGCAGCTTAAAAGCGGGAAACACCATATATTTT
>TRBJ2-7|TRBV6-5|-|-
CASRRQGEQYF
TGTGCCAGCCGACGCCAGGGGGAGCAGTACTTC
>TRBJ2-3|TRBV18|once|-
CASSPVRLASTTDTQYF
TGTGCCAGCTCACCTGTGAGGCTAGCGAGCACCACAGATACGCAGTATTTT
>TRBJ2-3|TRBV28|-|-
CASSRSTDTQYF
TGTGCCAGCAGCAGGAGCACAGATACGCAGTATTTT
>TRBJ1-1|TRBV6-5|-|-
CASSLGKGTEAFF
TGTGCCAGCAGTTTGGGTAAGGGGACTGAAGCTTTCTTT
>TRBJ1-5|TRBV28|medium-sized|-
CASSSVGRGNQPQHF
TGTGCCAGCAGTTCTGTAGGCAGGGGTAATCAGCCCCAGCATTTT
>TRBJ1-6|TRBV9|-|TRBD1
CASSVGQYNSPLHF
TGTGCCAGCAGCGTGGGACAGTATAATTCACCCCTCCACTTT
>TRBJ2-2|TRBV7-6|-|-
CASSLKIAGELFF
TGTGCCAGCAGCTTGAAGATCGCCGGGGAGCTGTTTTTT
>TRBJ2-1|TRBV7-9|-|-
CASSVLTGFSYNEQFF
TGTGCCAGCAGCGTCCTGACAGGATTCTCCTACAATGAGCAGTTCTTC
>TRBJ1-2|TRBV7-9|-|-
CASSLEQFYGYTF
TGTGCCAGCAGCTTGGAGCAGTTCTATGGCTACACCTTC
>TRBJ2-7|TRBV18|-|TRBD1
CASSPGTGIGEQYF
TGTGCCAGCTCACCCGGGACAGGGATTGGCGAGCAGTACTTC
>TRBJ2-5|TRBV6-5|-|-
CASSSGSPSLQETQYF
TGTGCCAGCAGTTCCGGGTCCCCATCCCTCCAAGAGACCCAGTACTTC
>TRBJ1-2|TRBV2|-|TRBD1
CASSDRDRVLDGYTF
TGTGCCAGCAGCGACAGGGACAGGGTCCTAGATGGCTACACCTTC